The next 13 T cell receptor beta chains were all read from a single sample in a study of immune cell composition in non-small cell lung cancer. Some clones are missing from TCRdb's copy, which holds only in-frame ones; the method was immunoSEQ multiplex PCR. The table shows about 3,600 clones, with more than 65% occurring only once. The normal lung sample lay at least 3 cm, and maximally far, from the tumour. Sequenced: non-adjacent lung tissue. The receptors were sampled from a human donor with non-small cell lung cancer.

This sequence joins TRBV4-2 and TRBJ2-7; TRBD1 matches at 9 bases. Germline values: CDR1 LGHNA, CDR2 YNFKEQ. The CDR3 has 17 residues. The V gene end was trimmed by 0 bases and the J gene end by 6 bases; junction bases not matched to a gene: 12. CDR3 sequence reads: CASSQEGAGTGRSEQYF. Here the CDR3 DNA reads TGTGCCAGCAGCCAAGAAGGGGCCGGGACAGGGAGGAGCGAGCAGTACTTC.

This clone has just one count. V is TRBV7-2 and J is TRBJ2-3, with D tentatively TRBD1 (6 bases). Germline V gene lookup returns CDR1 SGHTA and CDR2 FQGNSA. The CDR3 sequence is 18 residues long. Between the trimmed V and J ends, which lost 2 bases and 0 bases, there was a span of 18 bases. The CDR3 spells CASSLRVKDRTSTDTQYF. CDR3 sequence (DNA): TGTGCCAGCAGCTTACGGGTTAAAGACAGGACAAGCACAGATACGCAGTATTTT.

This chain joins TRBV19 and TRBJ2-7; a weak D match, TRBD2 (6 bases). Trimming left V 3 bases short and J 6 bases short, with 15 bases between. This CDR3 has 14 residues. CDR1 is LNHDA, CDR2 SQIVND, per germline (reference sequence). The CDR3 DNA reads TGTGCCAGTAGTATTAGCGGTTTTGCCGGCGAGCAGTACTTC. This codes for CASSISGFAGEQYF.

This clone has only a few counts. The gene calls are TRBV7-2 and TRBJ2-1, with D hard to call. CDR3 length: 14 residues. Trimming removed 1 base from V and 4 bases from J, with 8 bases in between. Germline lookup yields CDR1 SGHTA and CDR2 FQGNSA. The CDR3: CASSLGKEYNEQFF. CDR3 nucleotides: TGTGCCAGCAGCTTAGGTAAGGAGTACAATGAGCAGTTCTTC.

This clone rates as medium-sized. This chain connects TRBV28 to TRBJ1-2; the D gene is possibly TRBD1 (6 bases). CDR1 and CDR2 (germline): MDHEN, SYDVKM. V was trimmed by 5 bases and J by 4 bases, leaving 14 bases between them. The CDR3 contains 14 residues. The CDR3 nucleotides read TGTGCCAGCAGTCCTGGACAGAGAGGCTATGGCTACACCTTC. It specifies CASSPGQRGYGYTF.

The table lists this clone with a count of one. The V and J genes are TRBV6-5 and TRBJ2-5; 9 bases agree with TRBD2. The germline gives CDR1 MNHEY, CDR2 SVGAGI. Trimming cost V 7 bases and J 0 bases; bases outside gene matches: 0. This CDR3 spans 13 amino acids. The CDR3 is CASTSGNQETQYF. Here the CDR3 DNA reads TGTGCCAGCACTAGCGGGAACCAAGAGACCCAGTACTTC.

The chain couples TRBV19 to TRBJ2-7, with D hard to call. The CDR3 runs to 14 residues. Trimming took 1 base from V and 0 from J, leaving 7 bases between them. Germline V gives CDR1 LNHDA, CDR2 SQIVND (reference sequence). CDR3 amino acids: CASSIGASSYEQYF. DNA of the CDR3: TGTGCCAGTAGTATAGGGGCCAGCTCCTACGAGCAGTACTTC.

This clone was detected only once. The chain has TRBV7-2 and TRBJ1-5; the D gene is possibly TRBD1 (6 bases). CDR1 is SGHTA, CDR2 FQGNSA, per germline. The CDR3 runs to 15 residues. V was cut by 5 bases and J by 4 bases, with 15 bases left in between. The CDR3 is CASSPQGSGNQPQHF. The CDR3 DNA sequence: TGTGCCAGCAGCCCACAGGGTAGTGGAAATCAGCCCCAGCATTTT.

The genes are TRBV28 and TRBJ2-2; TRBD2 agrees at 8 bases. V dropped 2 bases and J dropped 3; count of bases not matched to a gene: 8. The CDR3 extends over 17 amino acids. The germline gives CDR1 MDHEN, CDR2 SYDVKM. CDR3 sequence (DNA): TGTGCCAGCAGTTTAACGGGGGGGGCGGATTACACCGGGGAGCTGTTTTTT. Residues: CASSLTGGADYTGELFF.

The chain couples TRBV19 to TRBJ2-7, with D tentatively TRBD1 (6 bases). In germline, CDR1 is LNHDA, CDR2 SQIVND (reference sequence). The V end lost 5 bases, the J end lost 2 bases, and 16 bases lay between the germline ends. The CDR3 has 15 amino acids. CDR3 bases: TGTGCCAGTAGTCCAGATGGGACATCCACCTACGAGCAGTACTTC. This sequence encodes CASSPDGTSTYEQYF.

V usage is TRBV10-3 and J usage is TRBJ2-1; 9 positions agree with TRBD2. Germline CDR1 ENHRY, CDR2 SYGVKD. The CDR3 length is 16 residues. V lost 3 bases and J lost 9; bases outside the gene matches: 12. The chain's CDR3 is CAISDSLGGRVGEQFF. The CDR3 DNA sequence: TGTGCCATCAGTGATTCACTTGGCGGGAGGGTGGGTGAGCAGTTCTTC.

The chain employs TRBV5-5 and TRBJ2-2, with a weak D call TRBD2 (6 bases). V lost 4 bases and J 3 bases, leaving 13 bases between the germline ends. There are 15 residues in the CDR3. Germline V gives CDR1 SGHKS, CDR2 YYEKEE (reference sequence). In DNA form, the CDR3 reads TGTGCCAGCAGCACCCTGGGCGGGGACACCGGGGAGCTGTTTTTT. It yields the protein CASSTLGGDTGELFF.

The chain joins TRBV6-6 to TRBJ2-1; 9 positions match TRBD1. Germline lookup yields CDR1 MNHNY and CDR2 SVGAGI (reference sequence). Trimming at V came to 8 bases and at J to 7 bases, leaving 12 bases not matched to a gene. The CDR3 contains 15 residues. CDR3 nucleotide sequence: TGTGCCAGCTATCCGGGACAGGGATCACCTAATGAGCAGTTCTTC. As protein: CASYPGQGSPNEQFF.